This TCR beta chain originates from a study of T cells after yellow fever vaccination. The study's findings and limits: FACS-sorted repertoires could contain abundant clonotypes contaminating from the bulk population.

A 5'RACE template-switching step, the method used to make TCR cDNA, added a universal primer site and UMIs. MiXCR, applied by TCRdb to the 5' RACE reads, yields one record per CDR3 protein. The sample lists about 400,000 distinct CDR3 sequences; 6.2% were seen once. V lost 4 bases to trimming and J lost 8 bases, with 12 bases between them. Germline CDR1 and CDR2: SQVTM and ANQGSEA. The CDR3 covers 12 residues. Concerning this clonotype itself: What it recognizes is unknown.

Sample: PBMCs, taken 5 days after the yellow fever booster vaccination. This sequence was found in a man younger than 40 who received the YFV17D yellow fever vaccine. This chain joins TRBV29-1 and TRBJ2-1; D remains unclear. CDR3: CSVAVVGYEQFF. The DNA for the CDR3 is TGCAGCGTTGCGGTCGTCGGATATGAGCAGTTCTTC.